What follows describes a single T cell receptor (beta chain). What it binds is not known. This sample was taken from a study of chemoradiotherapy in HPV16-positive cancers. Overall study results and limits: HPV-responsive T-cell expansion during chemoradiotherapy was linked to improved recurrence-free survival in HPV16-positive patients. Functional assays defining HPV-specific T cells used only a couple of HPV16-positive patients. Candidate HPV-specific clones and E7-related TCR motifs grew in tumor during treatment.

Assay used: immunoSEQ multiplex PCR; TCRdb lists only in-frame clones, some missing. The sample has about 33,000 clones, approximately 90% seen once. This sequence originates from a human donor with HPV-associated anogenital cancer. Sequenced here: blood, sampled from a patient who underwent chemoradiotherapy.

CDR3 sequence: CASSLKTGRHEQYF. The CDR3, as DNA: TGTGCCAGCAGCTTGAAGACAGGGAGGCACGAGCAGTACTTC. V and J are TRBV5-5 and TRBJ2-7; D may be TRBD1 (7 bases). Germline V gene lookup returns CDR1 SGHKS and CDR2 YYEKEE (reference sequence). The ends were cut back, 1 base at V and 5 bases at J, with 13 bases in the middle. This CDR3 region has 14 residues.